Sequencing of this T cell receptor (beta chain) was carried out in a study of control samples from healthy donors and cancer patients. Produced via immunoSEQ multiplex PCR; TCRdb's table is partial and in-frame only. The data show 100,000 to 150,000 clones, around 87% seen once. With V trimmed by 7 bases and J by 6 bases, 14 bases remained unmatched. Per the germline V gene, CDR1 is MNHEY and CDR2 is SVGAGI. This CDR3 has 15 residues. The source of this sequence is a man in his sixties in good health. The source material was blood. This chain joins TRBV6-5 and TRBJ1-1, with TRBD1 matching over 7 bases. Written as DNA, the CDR3 is TGTGCCAGCATCCCGCTTCAGGGGGGGGGACCTGAAGCTTTCTTT. This encodes CASIPLQGGGPEAFF.